One and the same sample provided the 20 T cell receptor beta chains below, sequenced in a study of blood T cell repertoires in COVID-19. Produced via immunoSEQ multiplex PCR; TCRdb's table is partial and in-frame only. This repertoire shows hundreds of thousands of clones, 75% to 90% found once; its top ten account for approximately 0.9%. The material sequenced was PBMCs or T cells enriched from blood (not recorded which). The receptors stem from a man aged 45-65 years who had been exposed to COVID-19.

V gene TRBV11-2 combines with J gene TRBJ1-2; D may be TRBD1 (6 bases). V shed 1 base and J shed 5 bases, with 14 bases lying between them. This CDR3 is built from 15 residues. The germline CDR1 and CDR2 sequences are SGHAT and FQNNGV. CDR3 coding DNA: TGTGCCAGCAGCTTAGGGGCAGGGGAATCGTATGGCTACACCTTC. Translating it yields CASSLGAGESYGYTF.

The chain combines TRBV7-8 with TRBJ1-1, with D uncertain. The CDR3 has 17 residues. Trimming took off 6 bases at V and 1 base at J, with 21 bases between the two ends. Germline V gene data show CDR1 as SGHVS and CDR2 as FQNEAQ. In DNA form, the CDR3 reads TGTGCCAGCAGATACATCCCAGGCAAACCGAAGAACACTGAAGCTTTCTTT. This translates into CASRYIPGKPKNTEAFF.

The chain uses TRBV7-2 and TRBJ2-3; the match to TRBD2 covers 7 bases. Trimming took 2 bases from V and 2 from J; bases not matched to a gene: 4. Looked up from germline, CDR1 is SGHTA and CDR2 is FQGNSA. The CDR3 totals 15 residues. CDR3 sequence (DNA): TGTGCCAGCAGCTTATCGCGGGGGAACACAGATACGCAGTATTTT. Residues: CASSLSRGNTDTQYF.

The chain links TRBV19 to TRBJ1-2; 8 nucleotides match TRBD1. Per the germline V gene, CDR1 is LNHDA and CDR2 is SQIVND (reference sequence). The J segment lost 8 bases and the V segment lost 9 bases, leaving 8 bases of the junction unmatched. There are 12 residues in the CDR3. Here the CDR3 reads CASQTGASGYTF. The CDR3 DNA follows: TGTGCCAGCCAGACAGGGGCGTCCGGCTACACCTTC. Complete variable domain (other parts from reference TRBV19 and TRBJ1-2): DGGITQSPKYLFRKEGQNVTLSCEQNLNHDAMYWYRQDPGQGLRLIYYSQIVNDFQKGDIAEGYSVSREKKESFPLTVTSAQKNPTAFYLCASQTGASGYTFGSGTRLTVV.

The V and J genes are TRBV28 and TRBJ2-3; D remains ambiguous. The ends were cut back, 7 bases at V and 7 bases at J, with 21 bases in the middle. CDR3 size: 15 residues. Per germline, CDR1 MDHEN and CDR2 SYDVKM. The CDR3 spells CASNGFTDTPHTQYF. The DNA for the CDR3 is TGTGCCAGCAATGGGTTCACAGATACCCCCCATACGCAGTATTTT.

The chain uses TRBV18 and TRBJ2-2; tentatively, D is TRBD2 (6 bases). The CDR3 is made up of 16 amino acids. V shed 8 bases and J shed 0 bases, with 16 bases lying between them. From germline, CDR1 is KGHSH and CDR2 LQKENI. The CDR3 sequence: CASPSSRGTNTGELFF. The CDR3 DNA follows: TGTGCCAGCCCTTCCTCCCGGGGGACGAACACCGGGGAGCTGTTTTTT.

The chain employs TRBV25-1 and TRBJ2-3, with D possibly matching TRBD2 (5 bases). This CDR3 is 18 amino acids long. Germline assignment: CDR1 MGHDK and CDR2 SYGVNS. Trimming took off 5 bases at V and 6 bases at J, with 27 bases between the two ends. The CDR3 DNA follows: TGTGCCAGCAGTTTAAACGGAAGAGGGTTCGGGTTAGGCGATACGCAGTATTTT. It specifies CASSLNGRGFGLGDTQYF.

This clone has more than one count but fewer than ten. The chain carries TRBV4-1 and TRBJ2-5, with TRBD2 matching 13 bases. The CDR3 runs 16 residues. From germline, CDR1 is MGHRA and CDR2 YSYEKL. V gave up 5 bases and J gave up 4 bases; unmatched junction bases: 7. The CDR3 is CASSGLLAGGRETQYF. CDR3 in DNA: TGCGCCAGCAGCGGATTACTAGCGGGGGGGCGAGAGACCCAGTACTTC.

J is TRBJ1-2 and V is TRBV19, with D tentatively TRBD1 (5 bases). Germline lookup yields CDR1 LNHDA and CDR2 SQIVND (reference sequence). The CDR3 is made up of 14 amino acids. Trimming took off 6 bases at V and 0 bases at J, with 11 bases between the two ends. The DNA of the CDR3 is TGTGCCAGTAGACAGGATTTAGCTAACTATGGCTACACCTTC. This translates into CASRQDLANYGYTF.

V and J are TRBV6-5 and TRBJ1-5, with D maybe TRBD1 (5 bases). Trimming cost V 4 bases and J 3 bases, with 10 bases left between them. The CDR3 is 14 amino acids. Germline V CDR1 and CDR2: MNHEY, SVGAGI. CDR3 sequence reads: CASSSAGYNQPQHF. The DNA for the CDR3 is TGTGCCAGCAGTTCAGCAGGGTACAATCAGCCCCAGCATTTT.

The chain is built from TRBV27 and TRBJ2-1; the match to TRBD1 covers 9 bases. From germline, CDR1 is MNHEY and CDR2 SMNVEV (reference sequence). The CDR3 runs to 15 residues. Unmatched junction bases numbered 5, after V lost 4 bases and J lost 4 bases. The CDR3 sequence is CASSSLGQGYNEQFF. In DNA, the CDR3 is TGTGCCAGCAGTTCCCTGGGACAGGGATACAATGAGCAGTTCTTC.

This chain connects TRBV5-1 to TRBJ1-4; D is unclear. Trimming removed 0 bases from V and 0 bases from J, with 12 bases in between. The V gene's germline CDR1 is SGHRS and CDR2 YFSETQ. This CDR3 contains 17 residues. Here the CDR3 DNA reads TGCGCCAGCAGCTTGGGGGCGGGCTGGTCAACTAATGAAAAACTGTTTTTT. Protein product: CASSLGAGWSTNEKLFF.

This chain uses TRBV15 with TRBJ2-1; D not resolved. CDR3 length: 15 residues. The germline CDR1 and CDR2 sequences are LNHNV and YYDKDF (reference sequence). V dropped 1 base and J dropped 0 bases, with 7 bases sitting between them. The CDR3 is CATSRVLSSYNEQFF. DNA of the CDR3: TGTGCCACCAGCAGAGTGCTAAGCTCCTACAATGAGCAGTTCTTC.

This sequence joins TRBV28 and TRBJ1-2, with 7 bases fitting TRBD1. Germline V CDR1 and CDR2: MDHEN, SYDVKM. Trimming removed 6 bases from V and 4 bases from J; junction bases left unmatched: 11. This CDR3 is built from 15 residues. CDR3 DNA: TGTGCCAGCAGCCGCCTGGGACAGATCCTCTATGGCTACACCTTC. Translated: CASSRLGQILYGYTF.

The rearrangement joins TRBV7-3 to TRBJ2-1, with 16 nucleotides matching TRBD2. With V trimmed by 5 bases and J by 8 bases, 12 bases remained unmatched. CDR3 length equals 18 residues. Germline V gene sequence: CDR1 SGHTA, CDR2 FQGTGA. DNA for the CDR3: TGTGCCAGCAGCCCTATGGGACTAGCGGGAGGGTATGTCGATGAGCAGTTCTTC. It is translated as CASSPMGLAGGYVDEQFF.

The chain carries TRBV5-1 and TRBJ1-5; D possibly corresponds to TRBD1 (6 bases). V gave up 4 bases and J gave up 4 bases, with 15 bases separating them. The V gene's germline CDR1 is SGHRS and CDR2 YFSETQ. This CDR3 has 15 amino acids. As DNA, the CDR3 is TGCGCCAGCAGCCCACAGGGATGGGATAATCAGCCCCAGCATTTT. Protein: CASSPQGWDNQPQHF. The full variable domain, in which reference TRBV5-1 and TRBJ1-5 provide the parts outside the CDR3, is KAGVTQTPRYLIKTRGQQVTLSCSPISGHRSVSWYQQTPGQGLQFLFEYFSETQRNKGNFPGRFSGRQFSNSRSEMNVSTLELGDSALYLCASSPQGWDNQPQHFGDGTRLSIL.

The rearrangement links TRBV19 to TRBJ1-1; TRBD1 matches at 9 bases. Germline V gene lookup returns CDR1 LNHDA and CDR2 SQIVND (reference sequence). Trimming cost V 7 bases and J 5 bases; bases outside gene matches: 8. This CDR3 comprises 14 residues. CDR3 loop: CASMHRGRGTEAFF. CDR3 in DNA: TGTGCCAGTATGCACAGGGGGCGAGGGACTGAAGCTTTCTTT.

The V gene is TRBV9, the J gene TRBJ1-2; D is undetermined. Trimming removed 1 base at V and 4 bases at J, with 11 bases between. Germline-derived CDR1 and CDR2 are SGDLS and YYNGEE. CDR3 length: 14 residues. CDR3 protein: CASSVSSRVYGYTF. CDR3 coding DNA: TGTGCCAGCAGCGTAAGTTCGAGGGTCTATGGCTACACCTTC.

V gene TRBV7-9 combines with J gene TRBJ1-2; no clear D. Trimming removed 1 base at V and 4 bases at J, with 13 bases between. The CDR3 has 15 residues. CDR1 is SEHNR and CDR2 is FQNEAQ in the germline V gene (reference sequence). The CDR3 reads CASSLGIGDSYGYTF. The CDR3 DNA is TGTGCCAGCAGCTTAGGTATCGGGGATAGCTATGGCTACACCTTC.

The chain recombines TRBV7-3 with TRBJ2-1, with D perhaps matching TRBD2 (6 bases). The V and J ends lost 7 bases and 13 bases respectively, with 20 bases between them. This CDR3 spans 13 amino acids. Germline V gives CDR1 SGHTA, CDR2 FQGTGA. The CDR3 region is CASNLARGGEQFF. Written as DNA, the CDR3 is TGTGCCAGCAACCTTGCCCGGGGAGGAGAACAGTTCTTC.